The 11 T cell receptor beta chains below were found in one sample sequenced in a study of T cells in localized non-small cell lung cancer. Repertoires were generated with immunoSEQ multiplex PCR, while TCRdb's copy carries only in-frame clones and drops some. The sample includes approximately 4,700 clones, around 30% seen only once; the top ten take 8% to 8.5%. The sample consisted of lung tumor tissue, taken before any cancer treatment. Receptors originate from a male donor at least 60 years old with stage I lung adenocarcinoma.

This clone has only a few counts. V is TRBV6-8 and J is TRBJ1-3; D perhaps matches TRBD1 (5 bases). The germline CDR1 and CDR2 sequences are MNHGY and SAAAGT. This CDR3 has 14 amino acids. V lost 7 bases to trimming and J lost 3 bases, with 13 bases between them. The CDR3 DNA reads TGTGCCAGCACAGGTCGGGGCTTTGGAAACACCATATATTTT. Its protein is CASTGRGFGNTIYF.

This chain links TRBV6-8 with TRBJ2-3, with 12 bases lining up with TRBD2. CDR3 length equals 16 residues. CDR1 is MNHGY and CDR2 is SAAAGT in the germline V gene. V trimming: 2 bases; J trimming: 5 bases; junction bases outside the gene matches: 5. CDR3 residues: CASSYPSGGAKDTQYF. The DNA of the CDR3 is TGTGCCAGCAGTTACCCTAGCGGGGGGGCCAAAGATACGCAGTATTTT.

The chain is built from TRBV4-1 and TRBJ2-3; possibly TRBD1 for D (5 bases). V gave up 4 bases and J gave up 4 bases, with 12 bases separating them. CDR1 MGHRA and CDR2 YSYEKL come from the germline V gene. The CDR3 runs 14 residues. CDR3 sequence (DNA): TGCGCCAGCAGCCCTAAGGGGAACGCAGATACGCAGTATTTT. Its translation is CASSPKGNADTQYF.

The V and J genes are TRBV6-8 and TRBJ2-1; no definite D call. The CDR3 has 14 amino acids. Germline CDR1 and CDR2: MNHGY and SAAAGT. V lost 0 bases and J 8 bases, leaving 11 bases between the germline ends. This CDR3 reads CASSYSSGMDEQFF. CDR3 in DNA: TGTGCCAGCAGTTACTCGTCTGGGATGGATGAGCAGTTCTTC.

Written as DNA, the CDR3 is TGTGCCAGCAGCCTTGGGGGGGGCACTGAAGCTTTCTTT. It codes for CASSLGGGTEAFF. The chain is built from TRBV14 and TRBJ1-1; possibly TRBD1 for D (5 bases). Trimming took 4 bases from V and 4 from J, leaving 10 bases between them. The CDR3 runs 13 residues. Per the germline V gene, CDR1 is SGHDN and CDR2 is FVKESK.

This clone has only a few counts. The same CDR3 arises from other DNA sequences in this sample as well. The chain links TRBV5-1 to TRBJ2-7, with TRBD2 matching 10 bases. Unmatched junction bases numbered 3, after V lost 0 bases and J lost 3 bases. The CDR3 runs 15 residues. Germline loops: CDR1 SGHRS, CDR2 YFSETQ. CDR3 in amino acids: CASSLAASGGYEQYF. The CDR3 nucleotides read TGCGCCAGCAGCTTGGCCGCTAGCGGGGGCTACGAGCAGTACTTC.

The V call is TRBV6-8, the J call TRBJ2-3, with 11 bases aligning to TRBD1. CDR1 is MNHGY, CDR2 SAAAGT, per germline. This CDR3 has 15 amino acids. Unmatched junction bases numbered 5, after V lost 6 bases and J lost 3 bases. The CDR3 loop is CASRTGTGGTDTQYF. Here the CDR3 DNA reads TGTGCCAGCAGAACCGGGACAGGGGGAACAGATACGCAGTATTTT.

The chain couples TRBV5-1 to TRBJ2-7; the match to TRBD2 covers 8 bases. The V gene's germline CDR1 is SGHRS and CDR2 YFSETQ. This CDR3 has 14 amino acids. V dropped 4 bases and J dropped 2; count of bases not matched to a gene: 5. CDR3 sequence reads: CASSTSGGTYEQYF. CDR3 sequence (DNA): TGCGCCAGCAGCACCAGCGGGGGAACCTACGAGCAGTACTTC.

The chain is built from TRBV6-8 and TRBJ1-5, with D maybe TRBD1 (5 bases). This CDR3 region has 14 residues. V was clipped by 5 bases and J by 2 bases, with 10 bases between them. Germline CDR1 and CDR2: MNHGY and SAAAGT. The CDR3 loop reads CASSVLGGNQPQHF. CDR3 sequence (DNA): TGTGCCAGCAGTGTCTTGGGGGGCAATCAGCCCCAGCATTTT.

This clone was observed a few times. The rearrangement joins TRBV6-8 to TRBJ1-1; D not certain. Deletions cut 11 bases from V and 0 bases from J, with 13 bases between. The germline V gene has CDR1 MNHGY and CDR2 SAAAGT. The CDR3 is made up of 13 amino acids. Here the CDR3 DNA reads TGTGCCGCCCGGTGGGATCTGAACACTGAAGCTTTCTTT. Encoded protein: CAARWDLNTEAFF.

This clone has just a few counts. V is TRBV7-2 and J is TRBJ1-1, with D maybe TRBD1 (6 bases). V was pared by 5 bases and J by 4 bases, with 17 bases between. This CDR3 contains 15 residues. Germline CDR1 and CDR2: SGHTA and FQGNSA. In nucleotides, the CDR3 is TGTGCCAGCAGCCAGCGGCTGGGGGGCCGCACTGAAGCTTTCTTT. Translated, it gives CASSQRLGGRTEAFF.